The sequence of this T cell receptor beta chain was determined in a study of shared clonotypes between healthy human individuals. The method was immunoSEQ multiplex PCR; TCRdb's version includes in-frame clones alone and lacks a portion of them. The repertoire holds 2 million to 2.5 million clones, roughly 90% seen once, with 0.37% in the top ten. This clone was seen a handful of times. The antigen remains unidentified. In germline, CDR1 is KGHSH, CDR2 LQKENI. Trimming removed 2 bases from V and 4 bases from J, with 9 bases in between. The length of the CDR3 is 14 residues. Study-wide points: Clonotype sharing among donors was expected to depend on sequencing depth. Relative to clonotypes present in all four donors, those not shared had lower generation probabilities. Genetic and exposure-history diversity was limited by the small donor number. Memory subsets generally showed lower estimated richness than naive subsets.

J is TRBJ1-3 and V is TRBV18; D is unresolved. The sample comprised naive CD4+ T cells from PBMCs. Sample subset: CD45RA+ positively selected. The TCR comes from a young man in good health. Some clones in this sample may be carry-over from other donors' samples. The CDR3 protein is CASSPVKPGNTIYF. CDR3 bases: TGTGCCAGCTCACCAGTAAAGCCGGGAAACACCATATATTTT. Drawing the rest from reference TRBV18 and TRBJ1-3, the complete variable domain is NAGVMQNPRHLVRRRGQEARLRCSPMKGHSHVYWYRQLPEEGLKFMVYLQKENIIDESGMPKERFSAEFPKEGPSILRIQQVVRGDSAAYFCASSPVKPGNTIYFGEGSWLTVV.